This TCR beta chain was identified in a study of shared clonotypes between healthy human individuals. Broader study findings: The four-donor shared clonotypes exceeded non-shared clonotypes in generation probability, with non-shared ones scoring lower. Investigators expected sequencing depth to affect clonotype sharing among donors.

Splitting of each subset's genomic DNA was done evenly across several immunoSEQ plates. TCRdb keeps only in-frame clones here, not all; method: immunoSEQ multiplex PCR. The sample lists about 1 million clones, around 74% occurring once. Naive CD45RA+ and memory CD45RA-negative subsets were split from CD4+ cells. V gave up 6 bases and J gave up 10 bases; unmatched junction bases: 15. CDR1 is MNHNS and CDR2 is SASEGT in the germline V gene. The CDR3 is 15 residues long. This clone was detected ten times or more. As yet, its antigen is unknown. The sequence was collected from a man younger than 35 in good health. The chain links TRBV6-1 to TRBJ1-5, with 7 bases aligning to TRBD1. Sequencing was performed on memory CD4+ T cells sorted from blood. The sample's subset: CD45RA-negative fraction. This CDR3 reads CASRRGQPVAGPQHF. CDR3 sequence (DNA): TGTGCCAGCAGAAGGGGACAGCCGGTGGCTGGACCCCAGCATTTT.